The rows below give T cell receptor beta chains drawn from one sample of a study of shared clonotypes between healthy human individuals. Sequencing used immunoSEQ multiplex PCR; TCRdb keeps in-frame clones, though not all of them. The sample carries over 2 million clones, roughly 94% recorded once. Sequences were obtained from naive CD4+ T cells sorted from blood. The receptor set was obtained from a man younger than 35 in good health. CDR3s include the opening cysteine and the closing phenylalanine or tryptophan. D genes are given only for firm matches. Clone size is shown for a subset of rows, as once, few, many or a class of expanded clone.

clone size	J gene	D gene	CDR3 length	V gene	CDR3 protein	CDR3 DNA
.	TRBJ2-2	.	20	TRBV2	CASSADLGSVITPNTGELFF	TGTGCCAGCAGTGCAGACCTGGGTTCCGTAATTACTCCGAACACCGGGGAGCTGTTTTTT
.	TRBJ2-7	TRBD1	14	TRBV2	CANKGQGEFYEQYF	TGTGCCAACAAAGGACAGGGTGAATTCTACGAGCAGTACTTC
.	TRBJ1-4	.	14	TRBV6-1	CASSEGGAGEKLFF	TGTGCCAGCAGTGAAGGTGGGGCGGGTGAAAAACTGTTTTTT
.	TRBJ2-5	TRBD2	16	TRBV9	CASSAILAGVEETQYF	TGTGCCAGCAGCGCGATATTAGCGGGAGTAGAGGAGACCCAGTACTTC
.	TRBJ1-5	.	13	TRBV30	CAWSGQPDQPQHF	TGTGCCTGGAGTGGTCAGCCAGATCAGCCCCAGCATTTT
once	TRBJ2-7	TRBD2	12	TRBV10-1	CASSETSGPQYF	TGCGCCAGCAGTGAGACTAGCGGGCCTCAGTACTTC
.	TRBJ1-3	.	15	TRBV18	CASSFTGNSGNTIYF	TGTGCCAGCTCTTTCACAGGGAACTCTGGAAACACCATATATTTT
once	TRBJ2-7	TRBD1	16	TRBV4-1	CASSQFLTGGAYEQYF	TGCGCCAGCAGCCAATTCCTGACAGGGGGAGCCTACGAGCAGTACTTC
.	TRBJ2-1	.	13	TRBV18	CASSPPGAGEQFF	TGTGCCAGCTCACCACCAGGGGCGGGTGAGCAGTTCTTC
.	TRBJ2-3	.	17	TRBV7-2	CASSLVSGSGSTDTQYF	TGTGCCAGCAGCTTAGTTAGTGGGAGCGGTAGCACAGATACGCAGTATTTT
.	TRBJ1-4	TRBD1	14	TRBV4-3	CASSVQGGGEKLFF	TGCGCCAGCAGCGTCCAGGGGGGGGGTGAAAAACTGTTTTTT
.	TRBJ2-7	.	14	TRBV30	CAWTYGDGSYEQYF	TGTGCCTGGACGTACGGGGACGGCTCCTACGAGCAGTACTTC
.	TRBJ2-5	.	17	TRBV18	CASSPPRGSDLQETQYF	TGTGCCAGCTCACCACCGAGGGGTAGCGACCTTCAAGAGACCCAGTACTTC
.	TRBJ1-2	TRBD1	15	TRBV27	CASSPRTGESYGYTF	TGTGCCAGCAGTCCCAGGACAGGGGAGAGCTATGGCTACACCTTC
.	TRBJ2-3	TRBD2	13	TRBV10-3	CAIQTSGTDTQYF	TGTGCCATCCAGACTAGCGGCACAGATACGCAGTATTTT
.	TRBJ1-2	.	12	TRBV5-6	CASSTSAYGYTF	TGTGCCAGCAGCACATCAGCCTATGGCTACACCTTC
.	TRBJ2-3	.	12	TRBV6-5	CASSYPGDMQYF	TGTGCCAGCAGTTACCCGGGGGATATGCAGTATTTT
.	TRBJ1-5	.	17	TRBV9	CASSAGLGAGSNQPQHF	TGTGCCAGCAGCGCCGGTTTGGGGGCGGGGAGCAATCAGCCCCAGCATTTT
.	TRBJ1-2	TRBD1	19	TRBV6-1	CASSEWGRDRNFKVYGYTF	TGTGCCAGCAGTGAATGGGGCCGGGACAGGAATTTTAAGGTCTATGGCTACACCTTC
.	TRBJ2-7	TRBD2	15	TRBV5-4	CASSKTSGKAYEQYF	TGTGCCAGCAGCAAGACTAGCGGGAAAGCCTACGAGCAGTACTTC
.	TRBJ2-1	.	15	TRBV30	CAWSVLSRGAGEQFF	TGTGCCTGGAGTGTGCTCAGCCGGGGGGCAGGTGAGCAGTTCTTC
.	TRBJ1-5	.	15	TRBV6-5	CASRPHFGVHQPQHF	TGTGCCAGCAGGCCCCACTTCGGGGTTCATCAGCCCCAGCATTTT
.	TRBJ2-2	TRBD2	16	TRBV18	CASSSLAGESPGELFF	TGTGCCAGCTCATCCCTAGCGGGAGAGAGCCCCGGGGAGCTGTTTTTT
.	TRBJ2-5	TRBD2	18	TRBV4-1	CASSQDSIAGGPWETQYF	TGCGCCAGCAGCCAAGATTCCATTGCGGGGGGGCCTTGGGAGACCCAGTACTTC
.	TRBJ2-5	TRBD2	15	TRBV7-2	CASSMGTSGRWTQYF	TGTGCCAGCAGCATGGGGACTAGCGGGAGGTGGACCCAGTACTTC
.	TRBJ2-3	TRBD2	13	TRBV30	CAWSADLGGTQYF	TGTGCCTGGAGTGCTGATTTGGGAGGGACGCAGTATTTT
.	TRBJ2-3	TRBD2	15	TRBV9	CASSALGTSADTQYF	TGTGCCAGCAGCGCTCTCGGGACTAGCGCAGATACGCAGTATTTT
.	TRBJ2-7	TRBD1	15	TRBV11-2	CASSSTGQGWYEQYF	TGTGCCAGCAGCTCTACGGGACAGGGATGGTACGAGCAGTACTTC
.	TRBJ1-6	.	15	TRBV5-1	CASSLGGPGKSTLHF	TGCGCCAGCAGCTTGGGAGGCCCCGGCAAGAGCACCCTCCACTTT
.	TRBJ2-7	.	13	TRBV30	CAWSGTYYYEQYF	TGTGCCTGGAGTGGGACCTATTACTACGAGCAGTACTTC
.	TRBJ2-7	.	14	TRBV28	CASSSTHRASQQYF	TGTGCCAGCAGTTCAACCCACAGGGCCTCTCAGCAGTACTTC
once	TRBJ2-3	TRBD2	15	TRBV7-2	CASSLGGGPTDTQYF	TGTGCCAGCAGCTTAGGCGGGGGGCCCACAGATACGCAGTATTTT
.	TRBJ2-7	.	15	TRBV4-1	CASSQGNVRTYEQYF	TGCGCCAGCAGCCAAGGCAACGTACGGACCTACGAGCAGTACTTC
.	TRBJ2-3	TRBD2	14	TRBV6-5	CASSYLTSEDTQYF	TGTGCCAGCAGTTACCTGACTAGCGAAGATACGCAGTATTTT
.	TRBJ2-2	TRBD1	16	TRBV10-3	CAIRPGQGSNTGELFF	TGTGCCATCAGACCGGGACAGGGCTCGAACACCGGGGAGCTGTTTTTT
.	TRBJ2-7	.	15	TRBV4-1	CASSQVSHRDHEQYF	TGCGCCAGCAGCCAAGTGTCCCACAGAGACCACGAGCAGTACTTC
few	TRBJ1-2	.	12	TRBV6-6	CASSLPGFGYTF	TGTGCCAGCAGTTTACCGGGCTTCGGCTACACCTTC
.	TRBJ2-3	.	15	TRBV7-9	CASSPSSSPRDTQYF	TGTGCCAGCAGCCCATCCTCGTCCCCTAGAGATACGCAGTATTTT
once	TRBJ2-7	TRBD2	14	TRBV7-2	CASTSGTSGRQQYF	TGTGCCAGCACCTCCGGGACTAGCGGGAGGCAGCAGTACTTC
.	TRBJ2-5	.	16	TRBV6-5	CASSYSRQELKETQYF	TGTGCCAGCAGTTACTCGAGGCAGGAGCTTAAAGAGACCCAGTACTTC
.	TRBJ2-7	TRBD1	13	TRBV19	CASSRQGSYEQYF	TGTGCCAGTAGCCGACAGGGGTCCTACGAGCAGTACTTC
.	TRBJ2-5	TRBD1	15	TRBV6-1	CASRRGDRVGETQYF	TGTGCCAGCAGGCGCGGGGACAGGGTCGGGGAGACCCAGTACTTC
.	TRBJ1-4	TRBD1	16	TRBV11-2	CASSLQGGWTNEKLFF	TGTGCCAGCAGCTTACAGGGGGGGTGGACTAATGAAAAACTGTTTTTT
.	TRBJ2-2	.	15	TRBV6-1	CASQDSRVDTGELFF	TGTGCCAGCCAGGACAGTCGGGTGGACACCGGGGAGCTGTTTTTT
.	TRBJ2-7	.	13	TRBV11-2	CASSEVGSHEQYF	TGTGCCAGCAGCGAGGTGGGGTCCCACGAGCAGTACTTC
.	TRBJ2-3	TRBD1	12	TRBV10-1	CASSAGGDTQYF	TGCGCCAGCAGTGCAGGGGGAGATACGCAGTATTTT
.	TRBJ2-7	TRBD1	14	TRBV27	CASSFDRDRYEQYF	TGTGCCAGCAGCTTCGACAGGGATCGCTACGAGCAGTACTTC
.	TRBJ2-7	.	12	TRBV28	CASSRSLGEQYF	TGTGCCAGCTCCCGGAGCCTGGGCGAGCAGTACTTC
.	TRBJ2-1	.	13	TRBV7-6	CASSLIGNNEQFF	TGTGCCAGCAGCTTGATAGGGAATAATGAGCAGTTCTTC
.	TRBJ2-7	.	13	TRBV29-1	CSVHGQIPYEQYF	TGCAGCGTGCACGGACAGATTCCCTACGAGCAGTACTTC
.	TRBJ2-2	TRBD1	14	TRBV7-9	CAHRGPSNTGELFF	TGTGCGCACAGGGGGCCGTCGAACACCGGGGAGCTGTTTTTT
.	TRBJ2-7	TRBD1	13	TRBV2	CASSRDSTYEQYF	TGTGCCAGCAGTAGGGACAGTACCTACGAGCAGTACTTC
.	TRBJ2-5	.	16	TRBV6-5	CASSYSLAKYQETQYF	TGTGCCAGCAGTTACTCTCTAGCGAAGTACCAAGAGACCCAGTACTTC
.	TRBJ2-7	TRBD2	18	TRBV18	CASSPPSSGIRASYEQYF	TGTGCCAGCTCACCACCGTCTAGCGGTATCCGGGCCTCTTACGAGCAGTACTTC